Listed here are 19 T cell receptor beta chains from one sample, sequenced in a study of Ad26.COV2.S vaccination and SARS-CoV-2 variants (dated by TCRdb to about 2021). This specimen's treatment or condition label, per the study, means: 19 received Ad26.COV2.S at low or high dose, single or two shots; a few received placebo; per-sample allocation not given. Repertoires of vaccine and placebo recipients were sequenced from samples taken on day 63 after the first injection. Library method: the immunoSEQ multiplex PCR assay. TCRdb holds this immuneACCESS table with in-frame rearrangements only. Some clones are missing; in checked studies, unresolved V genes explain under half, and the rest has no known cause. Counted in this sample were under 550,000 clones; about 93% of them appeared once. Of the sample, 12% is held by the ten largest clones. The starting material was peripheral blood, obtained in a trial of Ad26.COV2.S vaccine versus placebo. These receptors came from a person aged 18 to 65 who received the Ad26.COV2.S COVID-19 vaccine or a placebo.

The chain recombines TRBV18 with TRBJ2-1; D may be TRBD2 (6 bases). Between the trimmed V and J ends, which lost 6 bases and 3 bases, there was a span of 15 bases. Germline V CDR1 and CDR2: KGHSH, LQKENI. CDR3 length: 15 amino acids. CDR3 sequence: CASSLPGTLYNEQFF. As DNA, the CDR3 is TGTGCCAGCTCCTTACCCGGGACTCTCTACAATGAGCAGTTCTTC. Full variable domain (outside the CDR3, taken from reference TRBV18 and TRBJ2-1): NAGVMQNPRHLVRRRGQEARLRCSPMKGHSHVYWYRQLPEEGLKFMVYLQKENIIDESGMPKERFSAEFPKEGPSILRIQQVVRGDSAAYFCASSLPGTLYNEQFFGPGTRLTVL.

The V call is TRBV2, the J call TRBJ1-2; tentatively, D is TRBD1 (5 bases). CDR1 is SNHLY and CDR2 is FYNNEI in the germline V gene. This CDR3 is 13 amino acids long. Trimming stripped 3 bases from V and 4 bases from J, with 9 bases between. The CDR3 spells CASSDWGPYGYTF. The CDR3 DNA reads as TGTGCCAGCAGTGACTGGGGCCCCTATGGCTACACCTTC.

CDR3 coding DNA: TGCGCCAGCAGCCCCGGGACTACCCAAGAGACCCAGTACTTC. Its protein is CASSPGTTQETQYF. The chain employs TRBV5-1 and TRBJ2-5; TRBD2 matches 7 bases. V trimming: 4 bases; J trimming: 1 base; junction bases outside the gene matches: 4. This CDR3 has 14 residues. Germline values: CDR1 SGHRS, CDR2 YFSETQ.

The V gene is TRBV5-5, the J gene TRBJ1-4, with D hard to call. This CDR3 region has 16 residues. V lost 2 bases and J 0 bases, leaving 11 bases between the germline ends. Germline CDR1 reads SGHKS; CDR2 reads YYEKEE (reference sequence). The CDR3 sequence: CASSFALGATNEKLFF. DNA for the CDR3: TGTGCCAGCAGCTTCGCGCTCGGGGCAACTAATGAAAAACTGTTTTTT.

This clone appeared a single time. CDR3 nucleotide sequence: TGTGCCAGCAGCCAAAGGGGGGCCGACGAGCAGTACTTC. As protein: CASSQRGADEQYF. The chain uses TRBV3-1 (or the pseudogene TRBV3-2) and TRBJ2-7, with D possibly called TRBD1 or TRBD2 (6 bases each). The CDR3 sequence is 13 residues long. The ends were cut back, 2 bases at V and 5 bases at J, with 10 bases in the middle. Germline V lookup: CDR1 LGHDT, CDR2 YNNKEL (reference sequence).

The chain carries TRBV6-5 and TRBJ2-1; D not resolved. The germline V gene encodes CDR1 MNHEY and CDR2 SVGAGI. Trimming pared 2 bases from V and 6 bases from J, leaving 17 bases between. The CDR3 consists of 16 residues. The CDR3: CASSYGRTSRSNEQFF. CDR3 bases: TGTGCCAGCAGTTACGGTCGGACGTCTCGCAGCAATGAGCAGTTCTTC.

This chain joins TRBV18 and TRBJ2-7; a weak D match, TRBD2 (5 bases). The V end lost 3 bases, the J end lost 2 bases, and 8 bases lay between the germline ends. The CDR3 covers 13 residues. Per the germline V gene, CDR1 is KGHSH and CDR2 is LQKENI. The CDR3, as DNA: TGTGCCAGCTCACCCGGGATCGCCTACGAGCAGTACTTC. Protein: CASSPGIAYEQYF.

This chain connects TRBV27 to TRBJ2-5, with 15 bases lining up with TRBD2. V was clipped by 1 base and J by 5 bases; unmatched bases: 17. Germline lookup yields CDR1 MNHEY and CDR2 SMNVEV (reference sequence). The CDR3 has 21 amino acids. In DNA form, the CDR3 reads TGTGCCAGCAGTTTATGGGCCCCTTGGACTAGCGGGAGGGTGGCGTGGGAGACCCAGTACTTC. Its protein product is CASSLWAPWTSGRVAWETQYF.

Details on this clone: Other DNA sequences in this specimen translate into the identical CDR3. The DNA of the CDR3 is TGTGCCAGCAGCCAAGATTCGGACAGGGGCACAGATACGCAGTATTTT. It is translated as CASSQDSDRGTDTQYF. This chain links TRBV14 with TRBJ2-3; TRBD1 matches at 8 bases. With V trimmed by 0 bases and J by 1 base, 3 bases remained unmatched. This CDR3 contains 16 residues. The V gene's germline CDR1 is SGHDN and CDR2 FVKESK. The complete variable domain, with remaining parts taken from reference TRBV14 and TRBJ2-3, reads EAGVTQFPSHSVIEKGQTVTLRCDPISGHDNLYWYRRVMGKEIKFLLHFVKESKQDESGMPNNRFLAERTGGTYSTLKVQPAELEDSGVYFCASSQDSDRGTDTQYFGPGTRLTVL.

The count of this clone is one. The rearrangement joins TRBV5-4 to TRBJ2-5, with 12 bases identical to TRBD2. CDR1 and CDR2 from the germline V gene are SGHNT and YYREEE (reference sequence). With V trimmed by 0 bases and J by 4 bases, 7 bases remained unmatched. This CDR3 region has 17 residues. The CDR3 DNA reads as TGTGCCAGCAGCTTGGACCTAGCGGGAGGGAGGGGAGAGACCCAGTACTTC. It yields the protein CASSLDLAGGRGETQYF.

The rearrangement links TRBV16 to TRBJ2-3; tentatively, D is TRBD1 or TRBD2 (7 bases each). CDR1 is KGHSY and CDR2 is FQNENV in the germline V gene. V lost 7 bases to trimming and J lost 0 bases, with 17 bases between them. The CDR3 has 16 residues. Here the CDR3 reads CASTLSGTASTDTQYF. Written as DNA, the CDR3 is TGTGCCAGCACCCTAAGCGGGACAGCTAGCACAGATACGCAGTATTTT.

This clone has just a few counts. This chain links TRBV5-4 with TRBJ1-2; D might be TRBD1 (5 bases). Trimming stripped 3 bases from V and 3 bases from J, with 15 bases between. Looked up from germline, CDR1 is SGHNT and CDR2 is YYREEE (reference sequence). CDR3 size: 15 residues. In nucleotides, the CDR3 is TGTGCCAGCAGCTGGGGACCAAGGGCGGACTATGGCTACACCTTC. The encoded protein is CASSWGPRADYGYTF.

Here the CDR3 DNA reads TGTGCCAGCAGCTTAGCGGGACAGGGGAGACTTCAAGAGACCCAGTACTTC. Its translation is CASSLAGQGRLQETQYF. The V call is TRBV7-8, the J call TRBJ2-5; 10 nucleotides line up with TRBD1. Germline assignment: CDR1 SGHVS and CDR2 FQNEAQ. Trimming at V came to 0 bases and at J to 2 bases, leaving 6 bases not matched to a gene. The CDR3 has 17 amino acids.

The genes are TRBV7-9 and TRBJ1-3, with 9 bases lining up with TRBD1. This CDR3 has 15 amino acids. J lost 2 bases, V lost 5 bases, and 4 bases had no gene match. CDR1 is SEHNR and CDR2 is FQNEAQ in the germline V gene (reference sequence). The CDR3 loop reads CASSLRQGAGNTIYF. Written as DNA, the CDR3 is TGTGCCAGCAGCCTTAGACAGGGGGCTGGAAACACCATATATTTT.

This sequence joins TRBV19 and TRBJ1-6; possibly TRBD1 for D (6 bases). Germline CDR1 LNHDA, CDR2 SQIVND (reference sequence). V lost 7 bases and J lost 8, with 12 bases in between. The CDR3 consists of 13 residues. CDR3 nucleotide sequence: TGTGCCAGTAAGGAACAGGGTGATTCACCCCTCCACTTT. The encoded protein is CASKEQGDSPLHF. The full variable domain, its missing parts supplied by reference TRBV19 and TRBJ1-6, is DGGITQSPKYLFRKEGQNVTLSCEQNLNHDAMYWYRQDPGQGLRLIYYSQIVNDFQKGDIAEGYSVSREKKESFPLTVTSAQKNPTAFYLCASKEQGDSPLHFGNGTRLTVT.

CDR3 protein: CASSIGAGVPDTQYF. In DNA, the CDR3 is TGTGCCAGTAGTATAGGGGCAGGGGTTCCAGATACGCAGTATTTT. The chain couples TRBV19 to TRBJ2-3, with a possible D match to TRBD1 (6 bases). The CDR3 has 15 amino acids. Trimming left V 1 base short and J 4 bases short, with 12 bases between. Germline V gene sequence: CDR1 LNHDA, CDR2 SQIVND (reference sequence).

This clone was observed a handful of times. CDR3 residues: CSAKLADTQYF. The CDR3 coding sequence is TGCAGTGCTAAACTAGCAGATACGCAGTATTTT. This chain connects TRBV20-1 to TRBJ2-3; the D gene is possibly TRBD2 (5 bases). Germline V lookup: CDR1 DFQATT, CDR2 SNEGSKA (reference sequence). The CDR3 covers 11 residues. The V end lost 4 bases, the J end lost 4 bases, and 6 bases lay between the germline ends.

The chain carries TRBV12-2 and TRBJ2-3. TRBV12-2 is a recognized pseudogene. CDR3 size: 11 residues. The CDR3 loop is CASRFTDTQYF. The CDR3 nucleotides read TGTGCAAGTCGATTCACAGATACGCAGTATTTT.

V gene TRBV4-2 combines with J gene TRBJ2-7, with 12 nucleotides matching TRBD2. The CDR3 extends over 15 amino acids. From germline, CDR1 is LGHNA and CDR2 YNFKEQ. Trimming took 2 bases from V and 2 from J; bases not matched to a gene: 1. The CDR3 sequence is CASSQRTSGAYEQYF. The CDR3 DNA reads TGTGCCAGCAGCCAACGGACTAGCGGGGCCTACGAGCAGTACTTC.